This T cell receptor beta chain was obtained from a study of blood T cell repertoires in COVID-19. About the study: Whether acute or convalescent, the COVID-19 samples came from the United States, Italy and Spain. Nucleic acid was either cDNA or gDNA, and it came from T cells, B-cell-depleted T cells, or PBMCs.

Original analysis: Scientists estimated how many nucleated cells there were by amplifying reference gene primers. Some clones are missing from TCRdb's copy, which holds only in-frame ones; the method was immunoSEQ multiplex PCR. D and trimming come from the DNA, and the V and J calls and clone size come from that table. The table includes 120,000 to 150,000 clones, around 86% detected once. The germline V and J ends were trimmed by 1 base and 6 bases, with 9 bases remaining between them. This CDR3 has 14 amino acids. Germline V gene sequence: CDR1 PRHDT, CDR2 FYEKMQ (reference sequence). This TCR was recovered from a man aged 45 to 65 who had recovered from COVID-19. The chain uses TRBV13 and TRBJ1-4, with D possibly TRBD1 on 5 matching bases. Specimen: peripheral blood. CDR3 DNA: TGTGCCAGCAGCTTAGAGGGGTCGCATGAAAAACTGTTTTTT. Translation: CASSLEGSHEKLFF. Filled out from reference TRBV13 and TRBJ1-4, the complete variable domain reads AAGVIQSPRHLIKEKRETATLKCYPIPRHDTVYWYQQGPGQDPQFLISFYEKMQSDKGSIPDRFSAQQFSDYHSELNMSSLELGDSALYFCASSLEGSHEKLFFGSGTQLSVL.